This is a list of T cell receptor beta chains from one sample in a study of spatial heterogeneity in lung cancer. Via MiXCR, TCRdb re-called the 5' RACE reads, giving one row per CDR3 protein. Among about 92,000 distinct CDR3 sequences listed, approximately 12% were seen once. The material was PBMCs, obtained at surgery. These receptors were obtained from a male donor with early-stage non-small cell lung cancer. The CDR3 runs from the conserved cysteine through the conserved F or W. A D gene is named only where the DNA matches it firmly. Not all rows give a size; the values are once, few, many and, for expanded clones, a class.

cdr3_nt cdr3_aa v_call d_call clone_size j_call
TGTGCCAGCAGCCAAGACCTTAGCGGGAGATCTGAGCAGTTCTTC CASSQDLSGRSEQFF TRBV14 TRBD2 few TRBJ2-1
TGCGCCAGCAGCCAGGATAGGGGACAGGGGCGGAGTGAGGAAGAGACCCAGTACTTC CASSQDRGQGRSEEETQYF TRBV5-1 TRBD1 . TRBJ2-5
TGTGCCAGCAGACGAAGGACTAGCGGACTCACAGATACGCAGTATTTT CASRRRTSGLTDTQYF TRBV6-5 TRBD2 many TRBJ2-3
TGCAGTGCCGTTAAGACGGCAACTAATGAAAAACTGTTTTTT CSAVKTATNEKLFF TRBV20-1 . few TRBJ1-4
TGTGCCAGCAGTTTTAATTCACGGTGGGACAGGCACAATGAGCAGTTCTTC CASSFNSRWDRHNEQFF TRBV7-9 TRBD1 . TRBJ2-1
TGTGCCAGCAGAAACGGCGGGTTTTACGAGCAGTACTTC CASRNGGFYEQYF TRBV6-5 . . TRBJ2-7
TGTGCCACCAGCCCCCGGCGAGAGGCCTACAATGAGCAGTTCTTC CATSPRREAYNEQFF TRBV15 . many TRBJ2-1
TGTGCCAGCAGTGACAGGGTCGGTACAGATACGCAGTATTTT CASSDRVGTDTQYF TRBV25-1 . few TRBJ2-3
TGTGCCAGCACATTCTCTGGAAAACTGTTTTTT CASTFSGKLFF TRBV12-3/TRBV12-4 . . TRBJ1-4
TGTGCCAGCAGTTTGGTAGGGGGTAATTATGGCTACACCTTC CASSLVGGNYGYTF TRBV28 . few TRBJ1-2
TGTGCCAGCAGCCAAGACACAATCCAAGAGACCCAGTACTTC CASSQDTIQETQYF TRBV14 . few TRBJ2-5
TGTGCCAGCAGTTTGACTAGCGGGGGATACAATGAGCAGTTCTTC CASSLTSGGYNEQFF TRBV12-3/TRBV12-4 TRBD2 few TRBJ2-1
TGCAGCGTTGAAACGGGGGGCACGGCAGATACGCAGTATTTT CSVETGGTADTQYF TRBV29-1 . many TRBJ2-3
TGTGCCATCAGTCGGGACAGGGAGATCAACACAGATACGCAGTATTTT CAISRDREINTDTQYF TRBV10-3 TRBD1 . TRBJ2-3
TGTGCCAGTAGCATACCCGGCTCTGGGGCCAACGTCCTGACTTTC CASSIPGSGANVLTF TRBV19 . . TRBJ2-6
TGTGCCAGCAGCCAAGGCCCCCCGGGAGGTTCTGGCGATACGCAGTATTTT CASSQGPPGGSGDTQYF TRBV4-2 TRBD2 . TRBJ2-3
TGTGCCAGCAGTCGGGGGGGCTGGGGCGAGACCCAGTACTTC CASSRGGWGETQYF TRBV7-2 TRBD2 . TRBJ2-5
TGCGCCAGCAGCCAAGAAGGGCGGGTCCAAGAGACCCAGTACTTC CASSQEGRVQETQYF TRBV4-1 . . TRBJ2-5
TGCAGTGCTAGCTCCGGGCAAAACACCGGGGAGCTGTTTTTT CSASSGQNTGELFF TRBV20-1 . few TRBJ2-2
TGTGCCAGCAGCATCCGGACTAGCGGGAGGGGATACACAGATACGCAGTATTTT CASSIRTSGRGYTDTQYF TRBV5-5 TRBD2 few TRBJ2-3
TGCAGTGCTAGCCGGCAGGGGGGTAGCAATGAGCAGTTCTTC CSASRQGGSNEQFF TRBV20-1 . . TRBJ2-1
TGTGCCAGCCGGGGGATAAGCACAGATACGCAGTATTTT CASRGISTDTQYF TRBV6-2/TRBV6-3 . . TRBJ2-3
TGCAGCGTTGATCGGACAGGGTCAAGAATTTTC CSVDRTGSRIF TRBV29-1 TRBD1 . TRBJ2-1
TGTGCCAGCAGTGAAGTACTAGCGGGGACAGATACGCAGTATTTT CASSEVLAGTDTQYF TRBV6-1 TRBD2 . TRBJ2-3
TGTGCCAGCAGCTCGACCCGGGGTACGCAGTATTTT CASSSTRGTQYF TRBV7-3 . many TRBJ2-3
TGTGCCAGCGGGAGATCGGGGACTAGGGATTACGAGCAGTACTTC CASGRSGTRDYEQYF TRBV6-2/TRBV6-3 TRBD2 few TRBJ2-7
TGTGCCAGCAGTTTGGGGACAGGGGATAATCAGCCCCAGCATTTT CASSLGTGDNQPQHF TRBV12-3/TRBV12-4 TRBD1 many TRBJ1-5
TGTGCCAGCGGTGGCACTCTTCTAAGCAATCAGCCCCAGCATTTT CASGGTLLSNQPQHF TRBV28 . . TRBJ1-5
TGTGCCAGCAGCTTTTTAGCTTTGGACGGTCAAGCTTTCTTT CASSFLALDGQAFF TRBV7-8 . many TRBJ1-1